The next 18 T cell receptor beta chains were all read from a single sample in a study of T cell changes during pregnancy in multiple sclerosis. TCRdb's copy holds only in-frame clones and misses some; the assay was immunoSEQ multiplex PCR. In the table there are 65,000 to 95,000 clones, roughly 91% of which are singletons. This specimen consisted of peripheral blood, obtained after pregnancy. These receptors originate from a female donor in good health, enrolled as a control in a pregnancy study.

The CDR3 DNA is TGTGCCAGCAGCGTGTCTAGCGGGGTTAGCAATGAGCAGTTCTTC. Translated, it gives CASSVSSGVSNEQFF. J is TRBJ2-1 and V is TRBV9; 9 nucleotides agree with TRBD2. The CDR3 sequence is 15 residues long. Trimming took 2 bases from V and 6 from J; bases not matched to a gene: 6. Germline lookup yields CDR1 SGDLS and CDR2 YYNGEE. Full variable domain (missing parts from reference TRBV9 and TRBJ2-1): DSGVTQTPKHLITATGQRVTLRCSPRSGDLSVYWYQQSLDQGLQFLIQYYNGEERAKGNILERFSAQQFPDLHSELNLSSLELGDSALYFCASSVSSGVSNEQFFGPGTRLTVL.

The gene calls are TRBV6-5 and TRBJ2-2; D perhaps matches TRBD1 (6 bases). The CDR3 has 13 amino acids. The V and J ends lost 4 bases and 8 bases respectively, with 11 bases between them. Germline V lookup: CDR1 MNHEY, CDR2 SVGAGI. The CDR3 reads CASSFYREGELFF. The CDR3 coding sequence is TGTGCCAGCAGTTTCTACAGGGAAGGGGAGCTGTTTTTT.

The rearrangement uses TRBV28 and TRBJ2-3, with TRBD2 matching 13 bases. The CDR3 totals 15 residues. Trimming removed 5 bases from V and 3 bases from J; junction bases left unmatched: 2. CDR1 is MDHEN, CDR2 SYDVKM, per germline. This chain's CDR3 is CASSTSGRGTDTQYF. As DNA, the CDR3 is TGTGCCAGCAGTACTAGCGGGAGGGGAACAGATACGCAGTATTTT. Full variable domain (missing parts from reference TRBV28 and TRBJ2-3): DVKVTQSSRYLVKRTGEKVFLECVQDMDHENMFWYRQDPGLGLRLIYFSYDVKMKEKGDIPEGYSVSREKKERFSLILESASTNQTSMYLCASSTSGRGTDTQYFGPGTRLTVL.

The rearrangement joins TRBV14 to TRBJ1-3; D gene ambiguous. Trimming removed 4 bases at V and 5 bases at J, with 9 bases between. CDR1 and CDR2 from the germline V gene are SGHDN and FVKESK. The CDR3 has 13 amino acids. The CDR3 protein is CASSLGRRNTIYF. CDR3 in DNA: TGTGCCAGCAGCCTAGGGAGACGAAACACCATATATTTT.

The chain joins TRBV5-4 to TRBJ2-7, with 8 nucleotides matching TRBD1. The V and J ends lost 3 bases and 0 bases, in that order; junction bases with no gene match: 5. Looked up from germline, CDR1 is SGHNT and CDR2 is YYREEE (reference sequence). CDR3 length equals 15 residues. CDR3 loop: CASSSGQGSSYEQYF. CDR3 nucleotide sequence: TGTGCCAGCAGCTCCGGACAGGGTAGCTCCTACGAGCAGTACTTC.

The rearrangement uses TRBV15 and TRBJ1-2; perhaps TRBD1 as D (5 bases). Trimming cost V 8 bases and J 0 bases, with 10 bases left between them. CDR1 is LNHNV, CDR2 YYDKDF, per germline (reference sequence). The CDR3 covers 13 residues. CDR3 nucleotide sequence: TGTGCCACCTCTTCAGGGACTAACTATGGCTACACCTTC. Translating it yields CATSSGTNYGYTF.

V and J are TRBV9 and TRBJ1-2; D is possibly TRBD1 (5 bases). Germline assignment: CDR1 SGDLS and CDR2 YYNGEE. Trimming stripped 1 base from V and 8 bases from J, with 21 bases between. The CDR3 is 16 residues long. The CDR3 DNA reads as TGTGCCAGCAGCGTAAGGGCCGCGGGGCAGGGTGACGGCTACACCTTC. This codes for CASSVRAAGQGDGYTF.

The V and J genes are TRBV6-5 and TRBJ2-3, with 10 bases fitting TRBD2. Looked up from germline, CDR1 is MNHEY and CDR2 is SVGAGI. V shed 0 bases, J shed 1 base, and the junction held 1 base outside the gene matches. This CDR3 region has 16 residues. In DNA, the CDR3 is TGTGCCAGCAGTTACTCCGGGACTAGCGGCACAGATACGCAGTATTTT. The encoded protein is CASSYSGTSGTDTQYF.

The rearrangement links TRBV6-6 to TRBJ1-5, with a weak D call TRBD1 (6 bases). CDR1 MNHNY and CDR2 SVGAGI come from the germline V gene (reference sequence). Deletions cut 2 bases from V and 3 bases from J, with 11 bases between. There are 15 residues in the CDR3. The CDR3 nucleotides read TGTGCCAGCAGTTACGTTGGACAGCTCAATCAGCCCCAGCATTTT. This sequence encodes CASSYVGQLNQPQHF.

Notes on this clone: Germline and junction disagree at one end, which may indicate a read error. The chain joins TRBV7-7 to TRBJ1-4; a weak D match, TRBD1 (5 bases). Germline CDR1 reads SSHAT; CDR2 reads FNYEAQ (reference sequence). This CDR3 has 15 amino acids. The DNA of the CDR3 is TGTGCTAGCAGCTTAGCGATCAGGGAAGATGAAAAACTGTTTTTT. Protein sequence: CASSLAIREDEKLFF. The full variable domain, with the rest looked up from reference TRBV7-7 and TRBJ1-4, is GAGVSQSPRYKVTKRGQDVTLRCDPISSHATLYWYQQALGQGPEFLTYFNYEAQPDKSGLPSDRFSAERPEGSISTLTIQRTEQRDSAMYRCASSLAIREDEKLFFGSGTQLSVL.

This clone was seen a few times. The chain recombines TRBV4-1 with TRBJ1-3; D perhaps matches TRBD1 (5 bases). Germline V gives CDR1 MGHRA, CDR2 YSYEKL. The length of the CDR3 is 17 residues. The V and J ends lost 3 bases and 4 bases respectively, with 19 bases between them. CDR3 residues: CASSQVETQGSGNTIYF. The CDR3 DNA is TGCGCCAGCAGCCAGGTCGAGACTCAGGGTTCCGGAAACACCATATATTTT.

The rearrangement uses TRBV7-9 and TRBJ1-6, with 9 bases matching TRBD1. Trimming cost V 5 bases and J 6 bases; bases outside gene matches: 8. The CDR3 runs 16 residues. In germline, CDR1 is SEHNR, CDR2 FQNEAQ (reference sequence). CDR3 DNA sequence: TGTGCCAGCAGCCCCGGGACAGGGTTCGGTAATTCACCCCTCCACTTT. Translated, it gives CASSPGTGFGNSPLHF.

V is TRBV30 and J is TRBJ2-2; a possible D gene is TRBD2 (6 bases). V dropped 2 bases and J dropped 7 bases, with 14 bases sitting between them. Germline V gives CDR1 GTSNPN, CDR2 SVGIG (reference sequence). The CDR3 runs to 14 residues. This CDR3 is CAWSTNGGFGELFF. As DNA, the CDR3 is TGTGCCTGGAGTACTAATGGGGGGTTCGGGGAGCTGTTTTTT.

The genes are TRBV5-4 and TRBJ2-1; D unclear. The CDR3 sequence is 14 residues long. V lost 4 bases and J 9 bases, leaving 17 bases between the germline ends. Germline V gene sequence: CDR1 SGHNT, CDR2 YYREEE (reference sequence). This CDR3 reads CASSTDGFRVEQFF. DNA of the CDR3: TGTGCCAGCAGCACAGACGGCTTCCGAGTTGAGCAGTTCTTC. Full variable domain (missing parts from reference TRBV5-4 and TRBJ2-1): ETGVTQSPTHLIKTRGQQVTLRCSSQSGHNTVSWYQQALGQGPQFIFQYYREEENGRGNFPPRFSGLQFPNYSSELNVNALELDDSALYLCASSTDGFRVEQFFGPGTRLTVL.

The V gene is TRBV11-2, the J gene TRBJ2-5, with 7 bases fitting TRBD2. Germline V gene lookup returns CDR1 SGHAT and CDR2 FQNNGV. With 1 base clipped from V and 2 bases from J, the junction kept 13 bases outside the gene matches. This CDR3 is built from 18 residues. The CDR3 loop reads CASSLGASSGQEQETQYF. As DNA, the CDR3 is TGTGCCAGCAGCTTAGGCGCATCTAGCGGTCAAGAACAAGAGACCCAGTACTTC. Using reference TRBV11-2 and TRBJ2-5 for the parts outside the CDR3, the full variable domain is EAGVAQSPRYKIIEKRQSVAFWCNPISGHATLYWYQQILGQGPKLLIQFQNNGVVDDSQLPKDRFSAERLKGVDSTLKIQPAKLEDSAVYLCASSLGASSGQEQETQYFGPGTRLLVL.

This rearrangement joins TRBV19 to TRBJ1-5, with D perhaps TRBD1 (5 bases). CDR1 and CDR2 from the germline V gene are LNHDA and SQIVND (reference sequence). This CDR3 is 15 amino acids long. Deletions cut 1 base from V and 2 bases from J, with 9 bases between. For the CDR3, the DNA is TGTGCCAGTAGTATAGCAGGGTGGGGCAATCAGCCCCAGCATTTT. This gives the protein CASSIAGWGNQPQHF.

The chain has TRBV4-2 and TRBJ2-3, with 9 bases aligning to TRBD2. Germline V CDR1 and CDR2: LGHNA, YNFKEQ. The CDR3 is 15 residues long. With 4 bases clipped from V and 10 bases from J, the junction kept 12 bases outside the gene matches. CDR3 in DNA: TGTGCCAGCAGCCCTGAAGAGGGGCGGGGGGGCTCGCAGTATTTT. This translates into CASSPEEGRGGSQYF.

The chain is built from TRBV4-1 and TRBJ2-7; D is undetermined. V gave up 1 base and J gave up 3 bases, with 10 bases separating them. Germline loops: CDR1 MGHRA, CDR2 YSYEKL. CDR3 size: 14 residues. The CDR3 region is CASSQGLVGYEQYF. Here the CDR3 DNA reads TGCGCCAGCAGCCAAGGACTTGTTGGCTACGAGCAGTACTTC.